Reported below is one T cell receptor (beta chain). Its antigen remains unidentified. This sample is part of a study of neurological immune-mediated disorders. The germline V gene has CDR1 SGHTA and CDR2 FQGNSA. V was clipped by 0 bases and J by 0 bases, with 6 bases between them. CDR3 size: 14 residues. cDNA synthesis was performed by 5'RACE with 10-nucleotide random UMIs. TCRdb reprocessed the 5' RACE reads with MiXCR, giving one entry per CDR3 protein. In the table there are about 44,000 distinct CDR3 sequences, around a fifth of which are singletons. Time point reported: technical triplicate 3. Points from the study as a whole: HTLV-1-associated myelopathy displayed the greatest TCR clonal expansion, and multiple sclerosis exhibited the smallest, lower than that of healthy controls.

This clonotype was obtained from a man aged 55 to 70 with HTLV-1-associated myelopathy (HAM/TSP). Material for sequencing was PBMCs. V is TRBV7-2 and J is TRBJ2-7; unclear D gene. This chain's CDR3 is CASSLATSSYEQYF. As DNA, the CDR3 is TGTGCCAGCAGCTTAGCGACTTCCTCCTACGAGCAGTACTTC. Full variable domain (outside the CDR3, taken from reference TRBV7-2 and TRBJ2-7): GAGVSQSPSNKVTEKGKDVELRCDPISGHTALYWYRQSLGQGLEFLIYFQGNSAPDKSGLPSDRFSAERTGGSVSTLTIQRTQQEDSAVYLCASSLATSSYEQYFGPGTRLTVT.